This TCR beta chain emerged from a study of cytomegalovirus exposure and HLA in healthy donors. Across the study: T cells numbering around 190 million yielded some 110 million unique TCR beta sequences in an earlier analysis. HLA-typed donors were the source of approximately 85 million unique TCRs held in an early data release. Study results and limitations: Association of 17,000 or so TCR beta sequences with HLA alleles was found at 0.05 false discovery rate in a later analysis.

Looked up from germline, CDR1 is MGHRA and CDR2 is YSYEKL. CDR3 length: 14 residues. Trimming at V came to 1 base and at J to 2 bases, leaving 2 bases not matched to a gene. A word on this clone: The antigen remains unidentified.

The primer mix had 60 Vbeta and 13 Jbeta primers. Assay used: immunoSEQ multiplex PCR; TCRdb lists only in-frame clones, some missing. The sample contains 150,000 to 200,000 clones, roughly 85% of which appear only once. The receptor was derived from a man younger than 35 in good health and CMV-seropositive. The V gene is TRBV4-1, the J gene TRBJ2-7; 7 bases fit TRBD2. Sequencing was carried out using PBMCs. CDR3 protein: CASSQGAGPYEQYF. The CDR3 nucleotides read TGCGCCAGCAGCCAAGGAGCGGGACCCTACGAGCAGTACTTC.